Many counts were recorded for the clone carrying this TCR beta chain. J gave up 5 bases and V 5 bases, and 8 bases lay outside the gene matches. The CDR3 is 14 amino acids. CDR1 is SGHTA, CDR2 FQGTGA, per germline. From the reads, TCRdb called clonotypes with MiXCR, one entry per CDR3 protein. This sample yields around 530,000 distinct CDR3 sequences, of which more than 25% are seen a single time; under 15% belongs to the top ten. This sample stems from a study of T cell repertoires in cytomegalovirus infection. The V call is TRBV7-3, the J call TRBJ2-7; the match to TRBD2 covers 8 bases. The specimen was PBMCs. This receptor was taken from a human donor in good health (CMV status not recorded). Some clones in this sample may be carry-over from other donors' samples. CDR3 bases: TGTGCCAGCAGCCCCTCGGGAGGGAACCACGAGCAGTACTTC. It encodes CASSPSGGNHEQYF.